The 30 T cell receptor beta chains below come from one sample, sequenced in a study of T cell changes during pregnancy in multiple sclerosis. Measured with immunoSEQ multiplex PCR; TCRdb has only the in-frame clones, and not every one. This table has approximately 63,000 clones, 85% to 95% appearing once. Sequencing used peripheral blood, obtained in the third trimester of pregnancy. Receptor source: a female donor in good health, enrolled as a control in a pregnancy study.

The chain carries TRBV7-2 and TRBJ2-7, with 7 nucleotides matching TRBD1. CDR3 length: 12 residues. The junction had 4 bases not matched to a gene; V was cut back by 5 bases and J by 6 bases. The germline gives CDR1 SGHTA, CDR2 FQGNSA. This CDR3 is CASSLQGTEQYF. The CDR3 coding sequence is TGTGCCAGCAGCCTACAGGGGACCGAGCAGTACTTC.

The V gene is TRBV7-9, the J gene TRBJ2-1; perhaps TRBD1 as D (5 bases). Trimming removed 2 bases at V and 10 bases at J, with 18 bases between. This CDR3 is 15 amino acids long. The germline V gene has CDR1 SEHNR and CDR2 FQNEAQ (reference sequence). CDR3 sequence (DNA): TGTGCCAGCAGCTTATTTGGTCAGGGTCTTACGGAGCAGTTCTTC. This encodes CASSLFGQGLTEQFF.

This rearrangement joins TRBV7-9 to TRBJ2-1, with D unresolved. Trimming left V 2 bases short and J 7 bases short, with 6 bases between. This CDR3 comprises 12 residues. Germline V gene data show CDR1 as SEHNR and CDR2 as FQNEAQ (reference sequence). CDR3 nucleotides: TGTGCCAGCAGCTTATCCGGGAATGAGCAGTTCTTC. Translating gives CASSLSGNEQFF.

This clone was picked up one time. CDR3 sequence (DNA): TGTGCCAGCAGCTTAAACAGGGGTGCCTACGAGCAGTACTTC. This sequence encodes CASSLNRGAYEQYF. The J gene is TRBJ2-7, the V gene TRBV7-2, with 7 bases that match TRBD1. The CDR3 runs 14 residues. V lost 2 bases and J lost 2; bases outside the gene matches: 3. Per the germline V gene, CDR1 is SGHTA and CDR2 is FQGNSA.

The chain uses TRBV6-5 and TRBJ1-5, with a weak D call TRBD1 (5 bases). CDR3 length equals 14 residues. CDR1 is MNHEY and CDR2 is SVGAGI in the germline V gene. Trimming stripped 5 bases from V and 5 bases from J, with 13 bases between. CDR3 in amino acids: CASSRHGGYQPQHF. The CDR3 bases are TGTGCCAGCAGTCGACACGGGGGGTATCAGCCCCAGCATTTT.

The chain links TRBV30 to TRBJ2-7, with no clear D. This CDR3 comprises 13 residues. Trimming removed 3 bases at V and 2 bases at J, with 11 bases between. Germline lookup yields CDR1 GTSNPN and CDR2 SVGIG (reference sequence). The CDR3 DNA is TGTGCCTGGAGCCAGGCCATGACCTACGAGCAGTACTTC. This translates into CAWSQAMTYEQYF.

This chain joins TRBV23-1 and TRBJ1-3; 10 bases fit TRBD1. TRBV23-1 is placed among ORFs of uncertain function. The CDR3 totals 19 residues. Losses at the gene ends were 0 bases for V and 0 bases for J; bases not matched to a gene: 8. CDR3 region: CASSQSGTGDPLSGNTIYF. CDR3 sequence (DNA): TGCGCCAGCAGTCAATCTGGGACAGGGGATCCCCTCTCTGGAAACACCATATATTTT.

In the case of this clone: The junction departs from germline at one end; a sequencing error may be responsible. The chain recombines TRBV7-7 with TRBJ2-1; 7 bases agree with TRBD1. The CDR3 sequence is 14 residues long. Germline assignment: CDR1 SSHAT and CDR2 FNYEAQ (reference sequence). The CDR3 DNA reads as TGTGCTAGCAGCGTAGGGGGACAGCTTAATGAGCAGTTCTTC. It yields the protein CASSVGGQLNEQFF.

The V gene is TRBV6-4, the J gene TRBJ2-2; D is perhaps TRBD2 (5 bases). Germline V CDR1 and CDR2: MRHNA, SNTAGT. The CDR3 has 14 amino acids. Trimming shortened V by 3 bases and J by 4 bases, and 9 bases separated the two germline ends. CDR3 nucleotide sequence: TGTGCCAGCAGTGAACTAGTGGGCACCGGGGAGCTGTTTTTT. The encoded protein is CASSELVGTGELFF.

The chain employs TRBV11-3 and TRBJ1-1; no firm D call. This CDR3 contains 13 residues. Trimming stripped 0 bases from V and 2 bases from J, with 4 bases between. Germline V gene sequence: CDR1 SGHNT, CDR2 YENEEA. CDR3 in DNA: TGTGCCAGCAGCTTAGAACTCAACACTGAAGCTTTCTTT. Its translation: CASSLELNTEAFF.

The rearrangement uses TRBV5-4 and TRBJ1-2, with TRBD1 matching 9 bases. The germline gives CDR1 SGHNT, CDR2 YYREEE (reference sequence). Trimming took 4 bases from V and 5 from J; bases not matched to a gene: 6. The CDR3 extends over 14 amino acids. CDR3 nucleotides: TGTGCCAGCAGCACGACACAGGGGGCATATGGCTACACCTTC. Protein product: CASSTTQGAYGYTF.

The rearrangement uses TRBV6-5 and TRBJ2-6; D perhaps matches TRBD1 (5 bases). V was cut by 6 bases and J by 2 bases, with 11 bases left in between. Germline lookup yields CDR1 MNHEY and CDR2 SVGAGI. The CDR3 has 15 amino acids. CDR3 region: CASRYLRAGANVLTF. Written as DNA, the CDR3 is TGTGCCAGCAGATATCTCAGGGCTGGGGCCAACGTCCTGACTTTC.

CDR3 sequence: CASSSPTETQYF. CDR3 DNA: TGTGCCAGCAGCTCCCCTACAGAGACCCAGTACTTC. The rearrangement uses TRBV28 and TRBJ2-5; no clear D gene. The germline CDR1 and CDR2 sequences are MDHEN and SYDVKM. This CDR3 spans 12 amino acids. Trimming removed 6 bases at V and 4 bases at J, with 9 bases between. Combining the CDR3 with reference TRBV28 and TRBJ2-5 gives the whole variable domain DVKVTQSSRYLVKRTGEKVFLECVQDMDHENMFWYRQDPGLGLRLIYFSYDVKMKEKGDIPEGYSVSREKKERFSLILESASTNQTSMYLCASSSPTETQYFGPGTRLLVL.

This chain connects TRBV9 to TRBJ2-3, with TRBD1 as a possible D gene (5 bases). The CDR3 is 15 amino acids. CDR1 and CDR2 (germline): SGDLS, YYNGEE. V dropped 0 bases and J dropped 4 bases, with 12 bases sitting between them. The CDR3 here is CASSVVGRVADTQYF. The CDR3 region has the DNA TGTGCCAGCAGCGTAGTTGGCAGGGTAGCAGATACGCAGTATTTT.

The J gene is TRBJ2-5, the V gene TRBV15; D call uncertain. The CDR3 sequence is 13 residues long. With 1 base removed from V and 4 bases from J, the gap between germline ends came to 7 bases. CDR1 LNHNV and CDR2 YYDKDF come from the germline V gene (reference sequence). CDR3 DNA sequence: TGTGCCACCAGCAGAGGTATCGGAGAGACCCAGTACTTC. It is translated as CATSRGIGETQYF. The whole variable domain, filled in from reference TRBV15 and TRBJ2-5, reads DAMVIQNPRYQVTQFGKPVTLSCSQTLNHNVMYWYQQKSSQAPKLLFHYYDKDFNNEADTPDNFQSRRPNTSFCFLDIRSPGLGDTAMYLCATSRGIGETQYFGPGTRLLVL.

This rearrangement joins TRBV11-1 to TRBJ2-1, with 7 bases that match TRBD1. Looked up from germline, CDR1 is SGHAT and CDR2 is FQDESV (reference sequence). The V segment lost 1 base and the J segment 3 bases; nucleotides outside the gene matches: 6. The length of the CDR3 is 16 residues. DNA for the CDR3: TGTGCCAGCAGCTTAGGCGAAGGGACAGTCTACAATGAGCAGTTCTTC. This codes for CASSLGEGTVYNEQFF.

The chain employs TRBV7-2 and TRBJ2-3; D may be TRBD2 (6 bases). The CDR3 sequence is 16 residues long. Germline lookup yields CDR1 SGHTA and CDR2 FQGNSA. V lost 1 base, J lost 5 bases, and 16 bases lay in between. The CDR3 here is CASSLGAAGNQDTQYF. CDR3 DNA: TGTGCCAGCAGCTTAGGGGCAGCGGGTAATCAAGATACGCAGTATTTT. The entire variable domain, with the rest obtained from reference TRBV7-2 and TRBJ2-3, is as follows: GAGVSQSPSNKVTEKGKDVELRCDPISGHTALYWYRQSLGQGLEFLIYFQGNSAPDKSGLPSDRFSAERTGGSVSTLTIQRTQQEDSAVYLCASSLGAAGNQDTQYFGPGTRLTVL.

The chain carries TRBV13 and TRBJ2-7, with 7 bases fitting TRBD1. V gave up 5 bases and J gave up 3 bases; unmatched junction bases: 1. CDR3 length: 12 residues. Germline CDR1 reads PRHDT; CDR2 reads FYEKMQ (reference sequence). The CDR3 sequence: CASSRDSYEQYF. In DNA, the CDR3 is TGTGCCAGCAGCCGGGACAGCTACGAGCAGTACTTC.

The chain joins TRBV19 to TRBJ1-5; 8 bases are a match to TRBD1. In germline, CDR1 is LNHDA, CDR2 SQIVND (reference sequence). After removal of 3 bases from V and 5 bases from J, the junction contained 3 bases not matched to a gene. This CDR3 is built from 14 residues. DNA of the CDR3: TGTGCCAGTAGTATTGGACAGGGATATCAGCCCCAGCATTTT. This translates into CASSIGQGYQPQHF.

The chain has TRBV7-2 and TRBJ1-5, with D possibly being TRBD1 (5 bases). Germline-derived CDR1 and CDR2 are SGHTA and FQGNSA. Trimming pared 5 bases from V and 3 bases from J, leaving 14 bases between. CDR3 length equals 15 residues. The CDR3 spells CASSLTPGINQPQHF. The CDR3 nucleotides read TGTGCCAGCAGCCTTACCCCAGGGATCAATCAGCCCCAGCATTTT. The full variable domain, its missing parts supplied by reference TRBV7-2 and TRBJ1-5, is GAGVSQSPSNKVTEKGKDVELRCDPISGHTALYWYRQSLGQGLEFLIYFQGNSAPDKSGLPSDRFSAERTGGSVSTLTIQRTQQEDSAVYLCASSLTPGINQPQHFGDGTRLSIL.

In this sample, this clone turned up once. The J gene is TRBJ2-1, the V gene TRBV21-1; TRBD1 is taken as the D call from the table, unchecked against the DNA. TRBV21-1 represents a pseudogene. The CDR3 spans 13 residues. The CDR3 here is CASSSNRVREQFF. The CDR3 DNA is TGTGCCAGCAGCTCAAACAGGGTTCGTGAGCAGTTCTTC.

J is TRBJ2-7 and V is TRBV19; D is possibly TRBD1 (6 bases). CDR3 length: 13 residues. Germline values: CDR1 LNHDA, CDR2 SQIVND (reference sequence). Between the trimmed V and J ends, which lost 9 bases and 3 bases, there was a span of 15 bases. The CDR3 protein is CASRPGHLYEQYF. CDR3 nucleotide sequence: TGTGCCAGCCGTCCGGGACACCTCTACGAGCAGTACTTC.

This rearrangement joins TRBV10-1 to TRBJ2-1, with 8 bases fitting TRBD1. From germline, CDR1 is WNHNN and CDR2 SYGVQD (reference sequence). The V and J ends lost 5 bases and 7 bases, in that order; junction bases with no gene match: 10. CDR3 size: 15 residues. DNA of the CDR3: TGCGCCAGCAGTTTTTCCGGGACAGGACTAAATGAGCAGTTCTTC. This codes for CASSFSGTGLNEQFF.

As DNA, the CDR3 is TGTGCCAGCAGTTACTCTCAGGGGGTTAACTATGGCTACACCTTC. Translated, it gives CASSYSQGVNYGYTF. V usage is TRBV6-6 and J usage is TRBJ1-2; 7 bases align to TRBD1. Germline CDR1 MNHNY, CDR2 SVGAGI (reference sequence). The V gene end was trimmed by 0 bases and the J gene end by 1 base; junction bases not matched to a gene: 2. The CDR3 is 15 amino acids.

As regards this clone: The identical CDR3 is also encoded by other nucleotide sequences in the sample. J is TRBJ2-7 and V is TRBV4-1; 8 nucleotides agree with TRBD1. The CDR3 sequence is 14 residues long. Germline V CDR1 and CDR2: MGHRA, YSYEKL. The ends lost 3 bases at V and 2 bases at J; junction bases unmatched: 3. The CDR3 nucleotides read TGCGCCAGCAGCCAGGAACAGGGGGCCTACGAGCAGTACTTC. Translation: CASSQEQGAYEQYF.

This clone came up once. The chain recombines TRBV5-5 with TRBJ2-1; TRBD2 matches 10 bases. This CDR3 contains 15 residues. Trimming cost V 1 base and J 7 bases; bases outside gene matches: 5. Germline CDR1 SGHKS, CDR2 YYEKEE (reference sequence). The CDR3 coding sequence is TGTGCCAGCAGCTTGTCGCCTAGCGGGAGAAATGAGCAGTTCTTC. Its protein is CASSLSPSGRNEQFF. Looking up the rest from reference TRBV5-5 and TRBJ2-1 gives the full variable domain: DAGVTQSPTHLIKTRGQQVTLRCSPISGHKSVSWYQQVLGQGPQFIFQYYEKEERGRGNFPDRFSARQFPNYSSELNVNALLLGDSALYLCASSLSPSGRNEQFFGPGTRLTVL.

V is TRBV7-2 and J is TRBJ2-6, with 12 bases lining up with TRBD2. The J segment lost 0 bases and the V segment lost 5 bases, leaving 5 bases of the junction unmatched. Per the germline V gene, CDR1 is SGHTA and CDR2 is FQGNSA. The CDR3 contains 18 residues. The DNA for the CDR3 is TGTGCCAGCAGCCTCGGACTAGCGGGGATCTCTGGGGCCAACGTCCTGACTTTC. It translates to CASSLGLAGISGANVLTF.

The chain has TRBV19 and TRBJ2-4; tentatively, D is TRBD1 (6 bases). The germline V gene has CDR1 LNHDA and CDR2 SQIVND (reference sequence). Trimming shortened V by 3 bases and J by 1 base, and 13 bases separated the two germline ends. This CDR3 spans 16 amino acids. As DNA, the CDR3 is TGTGCCAGTAGTATTCAGGGGAGCGTTGCCAAAAACATTCAGTACTTC. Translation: CASSIQGSVAKNIQYF. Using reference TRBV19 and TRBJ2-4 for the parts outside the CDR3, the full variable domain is DGGITQSPKYLFRKEGQNVTLSCEQNLNHDAMYWYRQDPGQGLRLIYYSQIVNDFQKGDIAEGYSVSREKKESFPLTVTSAQKNPTAFYLCASSIQGSVAKNIQYFGAGTRLSVL.

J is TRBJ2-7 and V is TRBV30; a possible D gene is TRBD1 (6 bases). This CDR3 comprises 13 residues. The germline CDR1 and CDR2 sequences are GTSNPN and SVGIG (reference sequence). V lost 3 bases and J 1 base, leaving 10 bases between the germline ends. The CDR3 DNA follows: TGTGCCTGGAGCAACGGACAGTCCTACGAGCAGTACTTC. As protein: CAWSNGQSYEQYF.

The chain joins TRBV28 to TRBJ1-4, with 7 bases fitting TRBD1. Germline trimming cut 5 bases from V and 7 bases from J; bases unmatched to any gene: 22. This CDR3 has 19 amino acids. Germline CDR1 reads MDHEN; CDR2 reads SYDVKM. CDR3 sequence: CASSIYSGQKRFISEKLFF. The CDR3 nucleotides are TGTGCCAGCAGTATCTACTCGGGACAGAAAAGATTCATCAGTGAAAAACTGTTTTTT.